The 9 T cell receptor beta chains reported below all come from one sample, sequenced in a study of T cells expressing NK-cell markers. TCRdb reprocessed the 5' RACE reads and keeps a single row for each CDR3 protein, giving no DNA. This repertoire includes roughly 450,000 distinct CDR3 sequences. Sequenced sample: blood T cells: a sorted CD56 or NKG2C T cell subset, CD4+ or CD8+ T cells, or bulk PBMC T cells (not recorded which). These receptors came from a woman aged 50 to 65 in good health.

The chain combines TRBV19 with TRBJ2-6; TCRdb outputs TRBD1, but without DNA this stays unchecked. The V gene's germline CDR1 is LNHDA and CDR2 SQIVND (reference sequence). The CDR3 length is 16 residues. The chain's CDR3 is CASSTNRSPGANVLTF. Full variable domain (outside the CDR3, taken from reference TRBV19 and TRBJ2-6): DGGITQSPKYLFRKEGQNVTLSCEQNLNHDAMYWYRQDPGQGLRLIYYSQIVNDFQKGDIAEGYSVSREKKESFPLTVTSAQKNPTAFYLCASSTNRSPGANVLTFGAGSRLTVL.

The rearrangement joins TRBV29-1 to TRBJ2-1; TCRdb calls TRBD1, which cannot be checked without DNA. The CDR3 contains 14 residues. Germline CDR1 SQVTM, CDR2 ANQGSEA. The CDR3 is CSVRGRENYNEQFF.

The chain carries TRBV6-5 and TRBJ1-6; lacking DNA, the TRBD1 call made by TCRdb goes unchecked. In germline, CDR1 is MNHEY, CDR2 SVGAGI. The CDR3 contains 13 residues. The CDR3 region is CASSRQGGSPLHF.

V and J are TRBV7-6 and TRBJ2-1; TCRdb's assignment of TRBD2 cannot be checked, as there is no DNA. The CDR3 is made up of 19 amino acids. Germline lookup yields CDR1 SGHVS and CDR2 FNYEAQ. CDR3 region: CASSLGLAGGTASYNEQFF.

The chain has TRBV5-1 and TRBJ2-4; TCRdb designates TRBD1, a call that cannot be tested without DNA. Germline-derived CDR1 and CDR2 are SGHRS and YFSETQ. The CDR3 is made up of 17 amino acids. This CDR3 reads CASSFGTGQSAKNIQYF.

The chain's CDR3 is CASQRGGQETQYF. The genes are TRBV5-1 and TRBJ2-5; TCRdb picks TRBD1, but there is no DNA to check that call. The CDR3 loop spans 13 amino acids. Per the germline V gene, CDR1 is SGHRS and CDR2 is YFSETQ.

The chain is built from TRBV20-1 and TRBJ1-6; TCRdb's assignment of TRBD1 cannot be checked, as there is no DNA. The germline CDR1 and CDR2 sequences are DFQATT and SNEGSKA (reference sequence). The CDR3 runs 15 residues. The chain's CDR3 is CSARGLTGGNSPLHF.

V and J are TRBV5-1 and TRBJ2-1; TCRdb indicates TRBD1, and absent DNA this call remains unverified. The CDR3 has 15 amino acids. CDR1 and CDR2 from the germline V gene are SGHRS and YFSETQ. The CDR3 region is CASSLSGQGHNEQFF.

CDR3 in amino acids: CASSPRMTSGYKNIQYF. The chain recombines TRBV5-1 with TRBJ2-4; there is no DNA to check the TCRdb D call of TRBD2. The CDR3 consists of 17 residues. Germline V gene sequence: CDR1 SGHRS, CDR2 YFSETQ. Together with reference TRBV5-1 and TRBJ2-4, the CDR3 gives the full variable domain: KAGVTQTPRYLIKTRGQQVTLSCSPISGHRSVSWYQQTPGQGLQFLFEYFSETQRNKGNFPGRFSGRQFSNSRSEMNVSTLELGDSALYLCASSPRMTSGYKNIQYFGAGTRLSVL.